These 17 T cell receptor beta chains originate from one sample sequenced in a study of cytomegalovirus exposure and HLA in healthy donors. Both 60 Vbeta primers and 13 Jbeta primers went into the PCR. Sequenced by immunoSEQ multiplex PCR; TCRdb stores in-frame clones only, minus some. The sample shows 85,000 to 90,000 clones, around 76% of them seen only once. Sequencing used PBMCs. These receptors all come from a man aged 25-45 years in good health and CMV-seropositive.

This clone has just one count. The CDR3 sequence: CASSHGLAGAAHEQFF. The CDR3, as DNA: TGCGCCAGCAGCCATGGACTAGCGGGGGCTGCACATGAGCAGTTCTTC. The rearrangement links TRBV5-1 to TRBJ2-1, with 13 bases that match TRBD2. The CDR3 sequence is 16 residues long. In germline, CDR1 is SGHRS, CDR2 YFSETQ. The J segment lost 8 bases and the V segment lost 4 bases, leaving 9 bases of the junction unmatched.

The chain uses TRBV11-1 and TRBJ2-7, with TRBD1 identical over 10 bases. The CDR3 runs to 15 residues. In germline, CDR1 is SGHAT, CDR2 FQDESV (reference sequence). With 5 bases clipped from V and 2 bases from J, the junction kept 6 bases outside the gene matches. This CDR3 is CASSPRDRGAYEQYF. CDR3 sequence (DNA): TGTGCCAGCAGCCCCCGGGACAGGGGAGCCTACGAGCAGTACTTC.

The chain has TRBV5-4 and TRBJ2-5, with TRBD2 matching over 7 bases. The germline V gene has CDR1 SGHNT and CDR2 YYREEE (reference sequence). The CDR3 covers 15 residues. J lost 2 bases, V lost 5 bases, and 9 bases had no gene match. The CDR3 sequence: CASRDSRGTQETQYF. In DNA, the CDR3 is TGTGCCAGCAGGGATTCGCGGGGGACTCAAGAGACCCAGTACTTC.

The chain is built from TRBV30 and TRBJ2-7; 9 nucleotides agree with TRBD2. Germline assignment: CDR1 GTSNPN and CDR2 SVGIG (reference sequence). The CDR3 has 15 amino acids. Trimming at V came to 3 bases and at J to 2 bases, leaving 8 bases not matched to a gene. This CDR3 reads CAWSLTGLAAYEQYF. The CDR3 nucleotides are TGTGCCTGGAGCCTAACGGGACTAGCAGCCTACGAGCAGTACTTC. The full variable domain, its missing parts supplied by reference TRBV30 and TRBJ2-7, is SQTIHQWPATLVQPVGSPLSLECTVEGTSNPNLYWYRQAAGRGLQLLFYSVGIGQISSEVPQNLSASRPQDRQFILSSKKLLLSDSGFYLCAWSLTGLAAYEQYFGPGTRLTVT.

The genes are TRBV10-2 and TRBJ2-7; TRBD1 aligns across 8 bases. The CDR3 consists of 16 residues. The germline CDR1 and CDR2 sequences are WSHSY and SAAADI. Trimming removed 2 bases from V and 2 bases from J; junction bases left unmatched: 8. For the CDR3, the DNA is TGCGCCAGCAGTGAGCCGAAGGACAGGGCCACCTACGAGCAGTACTTC. Protein: CASSEPKDRATYEQYF.

The chain couples TRBV28 to TRBJ1-3; D not resolved. This CDR3 is built from 15 residues. Trimming took off 5 bases at V and 0 bases at J, with 11 bases between the two ends. Per germline, CDR1 MDHEN and CDR2 SYDVKM. CDR3 in DNA: TGTGCCAGCAGTACCGCCACTAGCTCTGGAAACACCATATATTTT. It encodes CASSTATSSGNTIYF.

This clone was recorded a few times. The sample has other DNA sequences that encode this CDR3 too. The chain employs TRBV5-6 and TRBJ1-1; no reliable D call. This CDR3 is 12 amino acids long. With 2 bases removed from V and 5 bases from J, the gap between germline ends came to 7 bases. CDR1 and CDR2 (germline): SGHDT, YYEEEE. The CDR3 sequence: CASSLRGTEAFF. The CDR3 DNA reads as TGTGCCAGCAGCTTACGAGGAACTGAAGCTTTCTTT.

The V and J genes are TRBV6-1 and TRBJ2-1; 10 nucleotides align to TRBD1. The CDR3 runs to 14 residues. Germline V gene sequence: CDR1 MNHNS, CDR2 SASEGT. V lost 7 bases to trimming and J lost 4 bases; unmatched junction nucleotides: 4. The CDR3 here is CASTGQGDYNEQFF. The CDR3 DNA sequence: TGTGCCAGCACCGGACAGGGGGATTACAATGAGCAGTTCTTC.

The chain combines TRBV30 with TRBJ1-5; a weak D match, TRBD1 (5 bases). The length of the CDR3 is 13 residues. Trimming pared 0 bases from V and 4 bases from J, leaving 7 bases between. Germline CDR1 GTSNPN, CDR2 SVGIG (reference sequence). DNA of the CDR3: TGTGCCTGGAGTGTGGGGCCAAATCAGCCCCAGCATTTT. It is translated as CAWSVGPNQPQHF.

The chain uses TRBV6-1 and TRBJ1-1, with D possibly TRBD1 on 6 matching bases. This CDR3 is 14 amino acids long. CDR1 MNHNS and CDR2 SASEGT come from the germline V gene. V was trimmed by 5 bases and J by 0 bases, leaving 10 bases between them. CDR3 DNA: TGTGCCAGCAGTCAGACAGGAGTGAACACTGAAGCTTTCTTT. Amino acids: CASSQTGVNTEAFF.

Turning to this clone: At one end, the junction sequence differs from germline, possibly due to a read error. V gene TRBV4-2 combines with J gene TRBJ1-4, with D possibly TRBD1 on 6 matching bases. This CDR3 is built from 14 residues. Germline V gives CDR1 LGHNA, CDR2 YNFKEQ. The CDR3 here is CASGQVQGEQKLFF. The CDR3 DNA reads as TGTGCCAGCGGCCAAGTACAGGGAGAGCAAAAACTGTTTTTT.

This chain uses TRBV19 with TRBJ2-2; TRBD1 agrees at 7 bases. The CDR3 length is 14 residues. J was trimmed by 3 bases and V by 9 bases; bases with no gene match: 7. Germline-derived CDR1 and CDR2 are LNHDA and SQIVND (reference sequence). For the CDR3, the DNA is TGTGCCAGCCGGACCGGGACAGACACCGGGGAGCTGTTTTTT. Protein: CASRTGTDTGELFF.

V gene TRBV7-9 combines with J gene TRBJ2-4; tentatively, D is TRBD1 (6 bases). Germline loops: CDR1 SEHNR, CDR2 FQNEAQ (reference sequence). V was trimmed by 4 bases and J by 9 bases, leaving 13 bases between them. The CDR3 length is 13 residues. In DNA, the CDR3 is TGTGCCAGCAGCTCCACAGGGCCGGGCATTCAGTACTTC. This encodes CASSSTGPGIQYF.

The chain links TRBV7-8 to TRBJ1-5; 8 nucleotides agree with TRBD1. Germline CDR1 and CDR2: SGHVS and FQNEAQ. V shed 5 bases and J 2 bases; nucleotides not matched to a gene: 14. The CDR3 has 18 residues. DNA for the CDR3: TGTGCCAGCAGCCGAAAGACAGGGGCTAGTATTGGCAATCAGCCCCAGCATTTT. Encoded protein: CASSRKTGASIGNQPQHF.

This clone was seen only once. CDR3 sequence (DNA): TGTGCCAGCAGCAAAGGAGGCAGGGCCTCTAATTATAGCAATCAGCCCCAGCATTTT. Translating gives CASSKGGRASNYSNQPQHF. The chain joins TRBV21-1 to TRBJ1-5; TRBD1 was called by the table and not checked on the DNA. TRBV21-1 is a recognized pseudogene. The CDR3 totals 19 residues.

This clone showed up just a few times. The junction does not match germline at one end; this may be a read error. Other DNA sequences of this sample code for an identical CDR3. The rearrangement joins TRBV7-9 to TRBJ1-1; the D gene is possibly TRBD1 (5 bases). Germline V gives CDR1 SEHNR, CDR2 FQNEAQ (reference sequence). The CDR3 length is 12 residues. The CDR3 spells CSSSFGGTEAFF. As DNA, the CDR3 is TGTTCCAGCAGCTTTGGGGGGACTGAAGCTTTCTTT.

The chain joins TRBV2 to TRBJ1-1; TRBD1 agrees at 8 bases. The CDR3 runs to 15 residues. CDR1 is SNHLY, CDR2 FYNNEI, per germline. The ends lost 8 bases at V and 4 bases at J; junction bases unmatched: 12. CDR3 residues: CASRRDQGARTEAFF. CDR3 in DNA: TGTGCCAGCCGCCGGGACCAGGGGGCTCGCACTGAAGCTTTCTTT.